The 24 T cell receptor beta chains in this list originate from one sample, sequenced in a study of T-cell memory formation after mild COVID-19. TCRdb called the 5' RACE reads again in MiXCR, with one record for every CDR3 protein. Of some 130,000 distinct CDR3 sequences listed, roughly a quarter were seen once; the top ten hold around 22%. What was sequenced was PBMCs or a T cell subset sorted from them (not recorded which). The receptor source for this set is an adult woman who had mild COVID-19 (a few samples of this study predate the infection). Cell type and time point are not known.

The chain links TRBV20-1 to TRBJ2-7, with D hard to call. The CDR3 has 13 residues. Germline CDR1 is DFQATT and CDR2 is SNEGSKA (reference sequence). V shed 0 bases and J shed 5 bases, with 11 bases lying between them. CDR3 DNA: TGCAGTGCTAGAGACGGACCTTCCCACGAGCAGTACTTC. It translates to CSARDGPSHEQYF.

The chain employs TRBV7-9 and TRBJ1-1; D gene ambiguous. Germline V lookup: CDR1 SEHNR, CDR2 FQNEAQ (reference sequence). V lost 5 bases, J lost 1 base, and 17 bases lay in between. The CDR3 spans 16 residues. CDR3 in amino acids: CASSIDFGLGNTEAFF. In DNA, the CDR3 is TGTGCCAGCAGCATCGACTTTGGATTGGGGAACACTGAAGCTTTCTTT.

The V call is TRBV14, the J call TRBJ1-2; weak D call: TRBD1 (6 bases). Trimming removed 4 bases at V and 3 bases at J, with 12 bases between. The germline V gene encodes CDR1 SGHDN and CDR2 FVKESK. The CDR3 is made up of 14 amino acids. CDR3 nucleotides: TGTGCCAGCAGCCGCCTACAGGGTGACTATGGCTACACCTTC. The encoded protein is CASSRLQGDYGYTF.

There are a few counts of this clonotype. The chain is built from TRBV7-9 and TRBJ2-7; 11 nucleotides line up with TRBD2. Trimming cost V 4 bases and J 1 base; bases outside gene matches: 9. The CDR3 is made up of 17 amino acids. Germline CDR1 reads SEHNR; CDR2 reads FQNEAQ (reference sequence). The CDR3 region is CASSWLTTSGASYEQYF. DNA of the CDR3: TGTGCCAGCAGCTGGCTCACGACTAGCGGGGCGTCCTACGAGCAGTACTTC. The full variable domain, its missing parts supplied by reference TRBV7-9 and TRBJ2-7, is DTGVSQNPRHKITKRGQNVTFRCDPISEHNRLYWYRQTLGQGPEFLTYFQNEAQLEKSRLLSDRFSAERPKGSFSTLEIQRTEQGDSAMYLCASSWLTTSGASYEQYFGPGTRLTVT.

The table lists this clonotype with a few counts. The genes are TRBV7-3 and TRBJ2-1; D not resolved. In germline, CDR1 is SGHTA, CDR2 FQGTGA. This CDR3 is 11 amino acids long. Trimming cost V 7 bases and J 9 bases, with 10 bases left between them. The CDR3 loop reads CASTQWGEQFF. The CDR3 region has the DNA TGTGCCAGCACCCAGTGGGGTGAGCAGTTCTTC.

There are a few counts of this clonotype. This sequence joins TRBV6-5 and TRBJ1-5; D is undetermined. V shed 6 bases and J shed 2 bases, with 14 bases lying between them. The CDR3 is 15 amino acids. In germline, CDR1 is MNHEY, CDR2 SVGAGI. CDR3 loop: CASSRYSGGNQPQHF. CDR3 bases: TGTGCCAGCAGCCGTTATTCCGGGGGCAATCAGCCCCAGCATTTT.

In its sample, this clonotype was seen a few times. The chain has TRBV6-6 and TRBJ2-5, with 7 bases aligning to TRBD1. The junction had 15 bases not matched to a gene; V was cut back by 5 bases and J by 3 bases. Germline-derived CDR1 and CDR2 are MNHNY and SVGAGI (reference sequence). The CDR3 is 17 amino acids. The CDR3 DNA is TGTGCCAGCAGTCCTCCCAACCCCCGGGACAGAGAAGAGACCCAGTACTTC. This gives the protein CASSPPNPRDREETQYF.

This clonotype turned up a few times. The chain uses TRBV3-1 and TRBJ2-7, with D perhaps TRBD1 (6 bases). Germline V lookup: CDR1 LGHDT, CDR2 YNNKEL (reference sequence). CDR3 size: 14 residues. The V and J ends lost 1 base and 3 bases respectively, with 10 bases between them. In DNA, the CDR3 is TGTGCCAGCAGCCAAGGTTTAGGGGGCTACGAGCAGTACTTC. The encoded protein is CASSQGLGGYEQYF.

The rearrangement links TRBV29-1 to TRBJ1-2; 8 nucleotides agree with TRBD1. J was trimmed by 3 bases and V by 6 bases; bases with no gene match: 6. The CDR3 is 13 amino acids. Germline-derived CDR1 and CDR2 are SQVTM and ANQGSEA. This CDR3 reads CSVALTGDYGYTF. For the CDR3, the DNA is TGCAGCGTCGCGCTGACAGGGGACTATGGCTACACCTTC.

The chain uses TRBV7-6 and TRBJ1-1; tentative D call: TRBD1 (5 bases). The germline V and J ends were trimmed by 4 bases and 7 bases, with 10 bases remaining between them. Germline lookup yields CDR1 SGHVS and CDR2 FNYEAQ. The CDR3 is 12 residues long. The CDR3 loop is CASSSPGGEAFF. The CDR3 DNA sequence: TGTGCCAGCAGCTCCCCGGGGGGTGAAGCTTTCTTT.

J is TRBJ2-1 and V is TRBV4-3; D unresolved. The CDR3 has 15 amino acids. With 0 bases removed from V and 3 bases from J, the gap between germline ends came to 9 bases. Germline-derived CDR1 and CDR2 are LGHNA and YSLEER. CDR3 coding DNA: TGCGCCAGCAGCCAAGACCGGGCCGTCTACAATGAGCAGTTCTTC. Translation: CASSQDRAVYNEQFF.

The rearrangement links TRBV12-3 or TRBV12-4 to TRBJ1-1; D gene ambiguous. This CDR3 region has 12 residues. V was trimmed by 3 bases and J by 4 bases, leaving 6 bases between them. The CDR3 nucleotides are TGTGCCAGCAGTTTGTCGGCCACTGAAGCTTTCTTT. Translated, it gives CASSLSATEAFF.

The rearrangement joins TRBV20-1 to TRBJ1-1; D is unclear. Germline V gene data show CDR1 as DFQATT and CDR2 as SNEGSKA (reference sequence). CDR3 length: 15 amino acids. Deletions cut 1 base from V and 0 bases from J, with 12 bases between. The CDR3 DNA reads as TGCAGTGCTAGAGGGGGTTTGGTTATGAACACTGAAGCTTTCTTT. It codes for CSARGGLVMNTEAFF.

This clonotype occurred a few times. The chain has TRBV7-2 and TRBJ1-5; D is unresolved. Germline loops: CDR1 SGHTA, CDR2 FQGNSA. This CDR3 is 15 amino acids long. The ends were cut back, 0 bases at V and 1 base at J, with 7 bases in the middle. The CDR3 is CASSLAIRSNQPQHF. The CDR3 DNA follows: TGTGCCAGCAGCTTAGCTATACGGAGCAATCAGCCCCAGCATTTT.

The chain combines TRBV19 with TRBJ1-4; tentatively, D is TRBD1 (6 bases). Germline-derived CDR1 and CDR2 are LNHDA and SQIVND (reference sequence). V gave up 5 bases and J gave up 5 bases, with 18 bases separating them. The CDR3 is 16 residues long. CDR3 coding DNA: TGTGCCAGTAGTGACCCAACAGGGCTAGGGAATGAAAAACTGTTTTTT. It specifies CASSDPTGLGNEKLFF. Full variable domain (missing parts from reference TRBV19 and TRBJ1-4): DGGITQSPKYLFRKEGQNVTLSCEQNLNHDAMYWYRQDPGQGLRLIYYSQIVNDFQKGDIAEGYSVSREKKESFPLTVTSAQKNPTAFYLCASSDPTGLGNEKLFFGSGTQLSVL.

This chain links TRBV4-1 with TRBJ1-5; D unresolved. CDR1 is MGHRA, CDR2 YSYEKL, per germline. The CDR3 runs to 13 residues. V was clipped by 0 bases and J by 7 bases, with 7 bases between them. The CDR3 here is CASSQEVGQPQHF. DNA of the CDR3: TGCGCCAGCAGCCAAGAGGTAGGGCAGCCCCAGCATTTT.

The V call is TRBV4-3, the J call TRBJ1-1; weak D call: TRBD1 (5 bases). Germline V CDR1 and CDR2: LGHNA, YSLEER. The CDR3 length is 16 residues. V was clipped by 0 bases and J by 0 bases, with 11 bases between them. The CDR3 sequence is CASSQDLGRLNTEAFF. In DNA form, the CDR3 reads TGCGCCAGCAGCCAAGATTTGGGGCGGTTGAACACTGAAGCTTTCTTT.

This clonotype was seen only a few times. V gene TRBV18 combines with J gene TRBJ2-5; D tentatively fits TRBD1 or TRBD2 (5 bases each). Germline-derived CDR1 and CDR2 are KGHSH and LQKENI. CDR3 length: 13 amino acids. The V end lost 6 bases, the J end lost 4 bases, and 12 bases lay between the germline ends. This CDR3 reads CASSQTGTETQYF. The CDR3 DNA sequence: TGTGCCAGCTCGCAAACCGGGACAGAGACCCAGTACTTC.

This clonotype was counted between two and nine times. The rearrangement links TRBV7-9 to TRBJ2-2, with 12 bases fitting TRBD2. The V gene end was trimmed by 5 bases and the J gene end by 6 bases; junction bases not matched to a gene: 1. The V gene's germline CDR1 is SEHNR and CDR2 FQNEAQ (reference sequence). The CDR3 is 14 amino acids. The CDR3 reads CASSRLAGAGELFF. CDR3 nucleotides: TGTGCCAGCAGCCGACTAGCGGGAGCCGGGGAGCTGTTTTTT.

The rearrangement joins TRBV7-9 to TRBJ1-2, with 10 bases fitting TRBD1. Germline CDR1 SEHNR, CDR2 FQNEAQ (reference sequence). The CDR3 sequence is 15 residues long. J was trimmed by 4 bases and V by 4 bases; bases with no gene match: 6. CDR3 sequence reads: CASSWGTGASYGYTF. CDR3 nucleotide sequence: TGTGCCAGCAGCTGGGGGACAGGGGCGTCCTATGGCTACACCTTC.

This clonotype was detected a few times. The chain combines TRBV18 with TRBJ2-7; TRBD2 matches at 7 bases. From germline, CDR1 is KGHSH and CDR2 LQKENI. J lost 5 bases, V lost 0 bases, and 10 bases had no gene match. CDR3 length: 16 residues. The CDR3 region is CASSPPGRVDMNEQYF. CDR3 nucleotides: TGTGCCAGCTCACCACCGGGGAGGGTGGATATGAACGAGCAGTACTTC.

J is TRBJ1-2 and V is TRBV7-8; D is perhaps TRBD1 (5 bases). Trimming removed 1 base from V and 3 bases from J, with 15 bases in between. This CDR3 has 16 amino acids. CDR1 is SGHVS, CDR2 FQNEAQ, per germline. CDR3 DNA: TGTGCCAGCAGCTTAGGTGCACAGGCCCCCGACTATGGCTACACCTTC. Amino acids: CASSLGAQAPDYGYTF. The whole variable domain, remainder taken from reference TRBV7-8 and TRBJ1-2, is GAGVSQSPRYKVAKRGQDVALRCDPISGHVSLFWYQQALGQGPEFLTYFQNEAQLDKSGLPSDRFFAERPEGSVSTLKIQRTQQEDSAVYLCASSLGAQAPDYGYTFGSGTRLTVV.

This clonotype was observed a handful of times. J is TRBJ2-7 and V is TRBV5-1, with D maybe TRBD1 (5 bases). The germline V gene has CDR1 SGHRS and CDR2 YFSETQ. This CDR3 is built from 16 residues. The V and J ends lost 0 bases and 0 bases respectively, with 13 bases between them. The CDR3 nucleotides read TGCGCCAGCAGCTTGGAGCCAGGGTCACACTCCTACGAGCAGTACTTC. Translation: CASSLEPGSHSYEQYF.

This clonotype was detected only a few times. The J gene is TRBJ2-3, the V gene TRBV4-2, with 10 bases that match TRBD2. This CDR3 region has 18 residues. V shed 5 bases, J shed 1 base, and the junction held 12 bases outside the gene matches. In germline, CDR1 is LGHNA, CDR2 YNFKEQ. The CDR3 coding sequence is TGTGCCAGCAGCTCTCCTGGGCTAGCGGGAGTAGGCACAGATACGCAGTATTTT. Amino acid sequence: CASSSPGLAGVGTDTQYF.